The 18 T cell receptor beta chains below come from one sample, sequenced in a study of blood T cell repertoires in COVID-19. Method: immunoSEQ multiplex PCR; TCRdb's copy keeps in-frame clones and lacks some. Found here are around 91,000 clones, 60% to 85% of them singletons; the top ten hold 15% to 20%. The sample consisted of peripheral blood. Receptor source: a woman older than 75 with active or convalescent COVID-19.

This chain joins TRBV7-9 and TRBJ2-1; 13 nucleotides agree with TRBD2. This CDR3 is built from 16 residues. After removal of 5 bases from V and 8 bases from J, the junction contained 9 bases not matched to a gene. The germline CDR1 and CDR2 sequences are SEHNR and FQNEAQ (reference sequence). CDR3 nucleotides: TGTGCCAGCAGCCGCGACGGGACTAGCGGGAACCATGAGCAGTTCTTC. This gives the protein CASSRDGTSGNHEQFF.

The V and J genes are TRBV5-1 and TRBJ1-3; 7 positions agree with TRBD1. The CDR3 has 14 amino acids. Germline V CDR1 and CDR2: SGHRS, YFSETQ. With V trimmed by 3 bases and J by 7 bases, 7 bases remained unmatched. CDR3: CASSWGTEDNTIYF. CDR3 DNA: TGCGCCAGCAGCTGGGGGACAGAAGACAACACCATATATTTT.

This clone was seen just once. This chain joins TRBV7-2 and TRBJ2-1; D perhaps matches TRBD2 (5 bases). The V end lost 6 bases, the J end lost 9 bases, and 15 bases lay between the germline ends. The V gene's germline CDR1 is SGHTA and CDR2 FQGNSA. The CDR3 spans 13 residues. Written as DNA, the CDR3 is TGTGCCAGCAGACCCACAGTGGCGGGTGAGCAGTTCTTC. Its translation is CASRPTVAGEQFF.

This clone came up a few times. The rearrangement joins TRBV28 to TRBJ1-1; D might be TRBD1 (5 bases). Germline loops: CDR1 MDHEN, CDR2 SYDVKM. V was shortened by 8 bases and J by 4 bases, with 14 bases between the two germline ends. This CDR3 comprises 13 residues. The CDR3 loop is CASLIPGGTEAFF. CDR3 in DNA: TGTGCCAGCCTCATTCCGGGGGGCACTGAAGCTTTCTTT.

The J gene is TRBJ1-6, the V gene TRBV5-5; maybe TRBD1 (6 bases). The length of the CDR3 is 16 residues. Between the trimmed V and J ends, which lost 0 bases and 10 bases, there was a span of 17 bases. Germline CDR1 SGHKS, CDR2 YYEKEE (reference sequence). The CDR3 here is CASSLAGQIGYSPLHF. The CDR3 DNA is TGTGCCAGCAGCTTGGCCGGACAGATAGGATACTCACCCCTCCACTTT.

V usage is TRBV27 and J usage is TRBJ2-5, with D hard to call. The CDR3 is made up of 15 amino acids. V was pared by 1 base and J by 1 base, with 10 bases between. Germline values: CDR1 MNHEY, CDR2 SMNVEV (reference sequence). In DNA, the CDR3 is TGTGCCAGCAGTTTATTCCCCCTAACCCAAGAGACCCAGTACTTC. Translating gives CASSLFPLTQETQYF.

The V and J genes are TRBV27 and TRBJ2-5, with D possibly matching TRBD2 (5 bases). Trimming stripped 2 bases from V and 3 bases from J, with 16 bases between. Germline CDR1 is MNHEY and CDR2 is SMNVEV (reference sequence). This CDR3 region has 16 residues. The CDR3 DNA reads as TGTGCCAGCAGTTTAAATTGGGTAGTTAGCGAAGAGACCCAGTACTTC. Its translation: CASSLNWVVSEETQYF.

V and J are TRBV28 and TRBJ1-1, with 12 bases identical to TRBD1. CDR3 length equals 14 residues. Trimming at V came to 6 bases and at J to 4 bases, leaving 3 bases not matched to a gene. CDR1 and CDR2 (germline): MDHEN, SYDVKM. Written as DNA, the CDR3 is TGTGCCAGCAGATCGGGACAGGGGGCCACTGAAGCTTTCTTT. As protein: CASRSGQGATEAFF.

V is TRBV29-1 and J is TRBJ1-1; 9 bases line up with TRBD1. V lost 1 base to trimming and J lost 3 bases; unmatched junction nucleotides: 6. Germline V lookup: CDR1 SQVTM, CDR2 ANQGSEA. The CDR3 loop spans 15 amino acids. CDR3 DNA: TGCAGCGTTGAAGCCCTGGACAGGGGTTACACTGAAGCTTTCTTT. Encoded protein: CSVEALDRGYTEAFF.

This rearrangement joins TRBV4-1 to TRBJ2-1; 7 positions match TRBD2. Germline V gene data show CDR1 as MGHRA and CDR2 as YSYEKL. The CDR3 spans 16 residues. Unmatched junction bases numbered 5, after V lost 0 bases and J lost 3 bases. CDR3 residues: CASSQDSGGSYNEQFF. The CDR3 DNA reads TGCGCCAGCAGCCAAGATAGTGGCGGGAGCTACAATGAGCAGTTCTTC.

The chain joins TRBV28 to TRBJ2-1, with a possible D match to TRBD2 (6 bases). V lost 7 bases, J lost 7 bases, and 14 bases lay in between. The CDR3 spans 13 residues. Germline CDR1 MDHEN, CDR2 SYDVKM. This CDR3 is CASINSGGNEQFF. The CDR3 region has the DNA TGTGCCAGCATTAATAGCGGCGGTAATGAGCAGTTCTTC.

This chain uses TRBV5-4 with TRBJ2-7, with TRBD1 matching 8 bases. This CDR3 region has 15 residues. Trimming at V came to 1 base and at J to 4 bases, leaving 7 bases not matched to a gene. The V gene's germline CDR1 is SGHNT and CDR2 YYREEE (reference sequence). CDR3 residues: CASSLNPTGEYEQYF. The CDR3, as DNA: TGTGCCAGCAGCTTGAACCCGACAGGGGAGTACGAGCAGTACTTC. Based on the CDR3 plus reference TRBV5-4 and TRBJ2-7, the full variable domain is ETGVTQSPTHLIKTRGQQVTLRCSSQSGHNTVSWYQQALGQGPQFIFQYYREEENGRGNFPPRFSGLQFPNYSSELNVNALELDDSALYLCASSLNPTGEYEQYFGPGTRLTVT.

The rearrangement joins TRBV5-1 to TRBJ2-1; D is possibly TRBD2 (6 bases). CDR1 and CDR2 (germline): SGHRS, YFSETQ. The ends were cut back, 2 bases at V and 4 bases at J, with 13 bases in the middle. This CDR3 spans 15 amino acids. The CDR3 bases are TGCGCCAGCAGCTTAGGCGGGACCGAATACAATGAGCAGTTCTTC. Translating gives CASSLGGTEYNEQFF.

The J gene is TRBJ2-1, the V gene TRBV27; D not certain. CDR1 is MNHEY and CDR2 is SMNVEV in the germline V gene (reference sequence). CDR3 size: 14 residues. V was clipped by 5 bases and J by 1 base, with 9 bases between them. The CDR3 spells CASSEVGSYNEQFF. The CDR3 bases are TGTGCCAGCAGTGAGGTTGGTTCCTACAATGAGCAGTTCTTC.

The chain combines TRBV9 with TRBJ2-1; 13 positions agree with TRBD2. The trim removed 4 bases at V and 6 bases at J, leaving 4 bases unmatched. The CDR3 spans 15 residues. The germline V gene encodes CDR1 SGDLS and CDR2 YYNGEE. CDR3 protein: CASSPGLAGSNEQFF. The CDR3 region has the DNA TGTGCCAGCAGCCCGGGACTAGCGGGATCCAATGAGCAGTTCTTC.

The chain is built from TRBV24-1 and TRBJ2-3, with D unclear. The germline V and J ends were trimmed by 4 bases and 0 bases, with 7 bases remaining between them. CDR3 size: 14 residues. Germline CDR1 reads KGHDR; CDR2 reads SFDVKD. CDR3 coding DNA: TGTGCCACCAGTGACTCTCGGAGCACAGATACGCAGTATTTT. This gives the protein CATSDSRSTDTQYF.

The rearrangement links TRBV7-6 to TRBJ2-6; D possibly corresponds to TRBD1 (5 bases). With 0 bases removed from V and 0 bases from J, the gap between germline ends came to 15 bases. This CDR3 contains 19 residues. The germline CDR1 and CDR2 sequences are SGHVS and FNYEAQ. The CDR3 bases are TGTGCCAGCAGCTTAGCTGTGGCAGGGCCTAGCTCTGGGGCCAACGTCCTGACTTTC. It specifies CASSLAVAGPSSGANVLTF.

The V call is TRBV19, the J call TRBJ2-1; 10 nucleotides match TRBD2. Germline CDR1 reads LNHDA; CDR2 reads SQIVND (reference sequence). V gave up 5 bases and J gave up 7 bases; unmatched junction bases: 8. The CDR3 spans 15 residues. The chain's CDR3 is CASSPGTSEGNEQFF. Written as DNA, the CDR3 is TGTGCCAGTAGTCCCGGGACTAGCGAGGGTAATGAGCAGTTCTTC.